This T cell receptor beta chain was captured by sequencing in a study of blood T cell repertoires in COVID-19. Looking at the study overall: In each case, the material was cDNA or gDNA derived from T cells, B-cell-depleted T cells, or PBMCs.

V dropped 4 bases and J dropped 6; count of bases not matched to a gene: 9. Germline lookup yields CDR1 SGHKS and CDR2 YYEKEE (reference sequence). The CDR3 contains 14 residues. This clone has at least ten counts. Original handling: Researchers report that nucleated cell counts were estimated from reference gene primer amplification. Assay used: immunoSEQ multiplex PCR; TCRdb lists only in-frame clones, some missing. V and J calls and clone size are given by that table; D and trimming were obtained from the DNA. The table has about 98,000 clones, approximately 81% seen once. V usage is TRBV5-5 and J usage is TRBJ2-7, with 8 bases aligning to TRBD2. Sequencing was done on a sample of peripheral blood. The receptor was derived from a man aged 60 to 69 with acute or convalescent COVID-19. The CDR3 spells CASSPGLGVGEQYF. The CDR3 DNA follows: TGTGCCAGCAGCCCGGGACTAGGAGTGGGCGAGCAGTACTTC.